The next 15 T cell receptor beta chains were all read from a single sample in a study of cytomegalovirus exposure and HLA in healthy donors. Use of 60 Vbeta and 13 Jbeta primers characterized the PCR. Libraries were prepared by immunoSEQ multiplex PCR; TCRdb keeps only in-frame clonotypes and omits some of them. The data hold roughly 97,000 clones, with 81% observed a single time. Source material: PBMCs. These TCRs come from a man aged 40-49 years in good health and CMV-seropositive.

The J gene is TRBJ2-5, the V gene TRBV28; D is possibly TRBD1 (6 bases). The last part of the DNA fits TRBJ2-7 better; the J call may be wrong. Germline loops: CDR1 MDHEN, CDR2 SYDVKM. This CDR3 region has 12 residues. The chain's CDR3 is CASRQGHYEQYF. For the CDR3, the DNA is TGTGCCAGCAGACAGGGCCACTACGAGCAGTACTTC.

This rearrangement joins TRBV5-1 to TRBJ2-3; D gene ambiguous. Per germline, CDR1 SGHRS and CDR2 YFSETQ. The CDR3 runs to 15 residues. Between the trimmed V and J ends, which lost 0 bases and 1 base, there was a span of 9 bases. The CDR3 DNA reads TGCGCCAGCAGCTTGGACGGGTTCGGCACAGATACGCAGTATTTT. Residues: CASSLDGFGTDTQYF. Combining the CDR3 with reference TRBV5-1 and TRBJ2-3 gives the whole variable domain KAGVTQTPRYLIKTRGQQVTLSCSPISGHRSVSWYQQTPGQGLQFLFEYFSETQRNKGNFPGRFSGRQFSNSRSEMNVSTLELGDSALYLCASSLDGFGTDTQYFGPGTRLTVL.

The chain uses TRBV7-9 and TRBJ2-5, with 7 bases fitting TRBD2. Germline V gene data show CDR1 as SEHNR and CDR2 as FQNEAQ (reference sequence). J lost 5 bases, V lost 4 bases, and 7 bases had no gene match. The CDR3 consists of 14 residues. The DNA for the CDR3 is TGTGCCAGCAGCTCGGACGGGGGGTTCGAGACCCAGTACTTC. Protein product: CASSSDGGFETQYF.

V is TRBV19 and J is TRBJ2-2; 9 bases fit TRBD2. This CDR3 is built from 17 residues. J was trimmed by 0 bases and V by 11 bases; bases with no gene match: 13. Germline V CDR1 and CDR2: LNHDA, SQIVND (reference sequence). CDR3 nucleotides: TGTGCCTCCGGGCTAGCGGGATTGGTCGCGAACACCGGGGAGCTGTTTTTT. Translation gives CASGLAGLVANTGELFF.

J is TRBJ2-3 and V is TRBV5-4; 8 nucleotides align to TRBD2. Trimming took 0 bases from V and 3 from J; bases not matched to a gene: 9. In germline, CDR1 is SGHNT, CDR2 YYREEE (reference sequence). The CDR3 covers 17 residues. The CDR3 here is CASSLGGSGTRTDTQYF. As DNA, the CDR3 is TGTGCCAGCAGCTTGGGAGGTAGCGGGACGAGGACAGATACGCAGTATTTT.

CDR3 in amino acids: CASSSQDNEQFF. Here the CDR3 DNA reads TGTGCCAGCAGCTCGCAGGACAATGAGCAGTTCTTC. This chain connects TRBV6-1 to TRBJ2-1; D gene uncertain. V was pared by 6 bases and J by 5 bases, with 8 bases between. The CDR3 is made up of 12 amino acids. CDR1 is MNHNS, CDR2 SASEGT, per germline.

This sequence joins TRBV29-1 and TRBJ2-5; 8 bases match TRBD2. V shed 7 bases and J 3 bases; nucleotides not matched to a gene: 7. The CDR3 covers 13 residues. Germline lookup yields CDR1 SQVTM and CDR2 ANQGSEA. The CDR3 spells CSASGGGKETQYF. The CDR3 region has the DNA TGCAGCGCCTCGGGAGGGGGGAAAGAGACCCAGTACTTC.

This clone was counted a few times. V gene TRBV11-3 combines with J gene TRBJ2-1, with TRBD2 as a possible D gene (5 bases). CDR3 size: 15 residues. Germline CDR1 reads SGHNT; CDR2 reads YENEEA. Trimming took 1 base from V and 7 from J, leaving 14 bases between them. CDR3 nucleotide sequence: TGTGCCAGCAGCTTAGGCCGACTACCTACAAATGAGCAGTTCTTC. Its protein product is CASSLGRLPTNEQFF.

The chain recombines TRBV18 with TRBJ2-5; TRBD1 matches at 7 bases. This CDR3 contains 14 residues. The trim removed 6 bases at V and 6 bases at J, leaving 10 bases unmatched. Germline V CDR1 and CDR2: KGHSH, LQKENI. CDR3 loop: CASSPPTGKQTQYF. For the CDR3, the DNA is TGTGCCAGCTCCCCCCCGACAGGGAAACAGACCCAGTACTTC.

J is TRBJ2-1 and V is TRBV10-3; 9 bases align to TRBD1. CDR3 length: 14 amino acids. In germline, CDR1 is ENHRY, CDR2 SYGVKD. Unmatched junction bases numbered 4, after V lost 3 bases and J lost 7 bases. This CDR3 reads CAISDRDRANEQFF. The CDR3 nucleotides read TGTGCCATCAGTGACCGGGACAGGGCAAATGAGCAGTTCTTC.

The chain couples TRBV11-2 to TRBJ2-5, with D maybe TRBD1 (5 bases). From germline, CDR1 is SGHAT and CDR2 FQNNGV. Trimming took off 6 bases at V and 5 bases at J, with 16 bases between the two ends. The CDR3 consists of 14 residues. CDR3 sequence (DNA): TGTGCCAGCAGTCAAGGGGCAAGCAGGGAGACCCAGTACTTC. This codes for CASSQGASRETQYF.

The J gene is TRBJ2-2, the V gene TRBV10-3; 10 bases match TRBD2. Germline V gene lookup returns CDR1 ENHRY and CDR2 SYGVKD. The CDR3 covers 16 residues. V lost 3 bases, J lost 3 bases, and 4 bases stayed unmatched. The CDR3 loop reads CAISESSGGDTGELFF. The CDR3 DNA sequence: TGTGCCATCAGTGAATCCAGCGGGGGGGACACCGGGGAGCTGTTTTTT.

The rearrangement links TRBV7-3 to TRBJ1-2; D not certain. V gave up 2 bases and J gave up 0 bases, with 4 bases separating them. Germline CDR1 SGHTA, CDR2 FQGTGA. The CDR3 is 13 residues long. CDR3 bases: TGTGCCAGCAGCTTAGGAGCTAACTATGGCTACACCTTC. This translates into CASSLGANYGYTF.

CDR3 DNA: TGTGCCAGCAGCGTAGAGGCAGGGGGAAGTGCAGGTGAAGCTTTCTTT. It codes for CASSVEAGGSAGEAFF. This chain connects TRBV9 to TRBJ1-1; 7 bases map to TRBD1. Trimming at V came to 0 bases and at J to 7 bases, leaving 12 bases not matched to a gene. This CDR3 region has 16 residues. Germline lookup yields CDR1 SGDLS and CDR2 YYNGEE.

V gene TRBV6-6 combines with J gene TRBJ1-2; D is undetermined. The CDR3 length is 13 residues. Between the trimmed V and J ends, which lost 1 base and 5 bases, there was a span of 8 bases. Per germline, CDR1 MNHNY and CDR2 SVGAGI (reference sequence). CDR3 loop: CASSYYTAYGYTF. The DNA of the CDR3 is TGTGCCAGCAGTTACTATACAGCATATGGCTACACCTTC.